This TCR beta chain was profiled in a study of blood T cell repertoires in COVID-19. Study as a whole: Sites in the United States, Italy and Spain provided acute and convalescent COVID-19 samples.

Assignment of participants to cohorts was predicated upon participant-reported clinical history. Per the original methods: The assay estimated nucleated cells by amplifying reference gene primers. Sequencing was performed with immunoSEQ multiplex PCR; in TCRdb, only in-frame clones are kept and a portion is missing. That table is the source of V, J and clone size, and D and trimming were worked out from the DNA. Among some 200,000 clones listed, roughly 87% were seen once. The CDR3 has 17 amino acids. Looked up from germline, CDR1 is SGHAT and CDR2 is FQNNGV. V trimming: 1 base; J trimming: 0 bases; junction bases outside the gene matches: 4.

The J gene is TRBJ1-3, the V gene TRBV11-2; 9 positions agree with TRBD1. Sequencing input: PBMCs or T cells enriched from blood (not recorded which). This clonotype was sampled from a woman aged 30 to 39 who had recovered from COVID-19. CDR3 sequence: CASSLVRDRASGNTIYF. The DNA for the CDR3 is TGTGCCAGCAGCTTAGTCCGGGACAGGGCCTCTGGAAACACCATATATTTT.